A selection of T cell receptor beta chains follows, all from one sample in a study of long-term antiretroviral therapy in people with HIV. Clones were read by immunoSEQ multiplex PCR, and TCRdb kept only the in-frame ones, dropping some. Found here are 25,000 to 30,000 clones, over 75% of them singletons; the top ten hold roughly 4.1%. The sequenced sample was unsorted PBMCs, obtained 0.5 years after starting antiretroviral therapy. The receptors originated from a woman aged 18-29 years with HIV. Each CDR3 is given with its conserved first and last residue. A D gene is named only where the DNA matches it firmly. Some rows have no size entry. The others give once, few or many, or a class for an expanded clone.

J gene | D gene | V gene | clone size | CDR3 protein | CDR3 DNA
TRBJ1-2 | - | TRBV28 | - | CASSFPYTF | TGTGCCAGCAGTTTCCCTTACACCTTC
TRBJ1-4 | - | TRBV7-6 | - | CASSSRGPGAMKELFF | TGTGCCAGCAGCTCGAGGGGTCCCGGAGCCATGAAGGAACTGTTTTTT
TRBJ1-1 | - | TRBV18 | - | CASSPPEFLTEAFF | TGTGCCAGCTCACCACCGGAGTTTTTGACTGAAGCTTTCTTT
TRBJ1-5 | - | TRBV28 | - | CASSFGGVHQPQHF | TGTGCCAGCAGTTTTGGGGGGGTTCATCAGCCCCAGCATTTT
TRBJ1-4 | - | TRBV14 | - | CANRRFGYEKLFF | TGTGCCAACCGCAGGTTCGGGTATGAAAAACTGTTTTTT
TRBJ1-2 | - | TRBV28 | - | CASSLLGSPGYTF | TGTGCCAGCAGTTTATTAGGTTCCCCTGGCTACACCTTC
TRBJ2-3 | TRBD2 | TRBV2 | - | CASTKLAGGTDTQYF | TGTGCCAGCACCAAACTAGCGGGAGGTACAGATACGCAGTATTTT
TRBJ2-3 | - | TRBV5-4 | - | CASSLIREPPGTQYF | TGTGCCAGCAGCTTAATCCGGGAGCCTCCCGGTACGCAGTATTTT
TRBJ1-2 | TRBD1 | TRBV9 | - | CASSGQGRGYGYTF | TGTGCCAGCAGCGGACAGGGTAGGGGGTATGGCTACACCTTC
TRBJ2-2 | TRBD1 | TRBV7-3 | - | CASSHRGQGTGELFF | TGTGCCAGCAGCCACAGGGGGCAAGGGACCGGGGAGCTGTTTTTT
TRBJ2-5 | TRBD1 | TRBV7-9 | - | CASSWTGLQETQYF | TGTGCCAGCAGCTGGACAGGTCTCCAAGAGACCCAGTACTTC
TRBJ1-4 | - | TRBV7-9 | - | CASSYWSGKDEKLFF | TGTGCCAGCAGCTACTGGTCAGGGAAGGATGAAAAACTGTTTTTT
TRBJ1-1 | TRBD1 | TRBV7-2 | - | CASSRGGTGDTEAFF | TGTGCCAGCAGCCGGGGGGGGACAGGGGACACTGAAGCTTTCTTT
TRBJ2-7 | TRBD1 | TRBV6-5 | once | CASSYRDRGNYEQYF | TGTGCCAGCAGTTACCGGGACAGGGGTAATTATGAGCAGTACTTC
TRBJ2-1 | - | TRBV19 | - | CASSTGRYYNEQFF | TGTGCCAGTAGTACTGGCCGGTACTACAATGAGCAGTTCTTC
TRBJ2-2 | - | TRBV4-1 | - | CASSQGGRDTGELFF | TGCGCCAGCAGCCAAGGTGGGAGAGACACCGGGGAGCTGTTTTTT
TRBJ2-1 | - | TRBV4-3 | few | CASRPSVGGQSNEQFF | TGCGCCAGCAGACCCTCAGTGGGCGGGCAGTCCAATGAGCAGTTCTTC
TRBJ2-1 | - | TRBV19 | - | CASSIFGGANAYNEQFF | TGTGCCAGTAGTATCTTCGGAGGAGCGAATGCTTACAATGAGCAGTTCTTC
TRBJ1-3 | - | TRBV4-1 | - | CASSPPRAAGNTIYF | TGCGCCAGCAGCCCACCCCGGGCGGCTGGAAACACCATATATTTT
TRBJ2-5 | - | TRBV5-4 | - | CASSSPTGAGGGETQYF | TGTGCCAGCAGCTCACCGACAGGGGCTGGGGGGGGAGAGACCCAGTACTTC
TRBJ2-1 | - | TRBV11-3 | - | CASSLGLDTPYNEQFF | TGTGCCAGCAGCTTAGGCCTTGACACACCATACAATGAGCAGTTCTTC
TRBJ2-1 | TRBD1 | TRBV18 | - | CASSPPSGGEQFF | TGTGCCAGCTCACCACCGTCAGGGGGTGAGCAGTTCTTC
TRBJ1-2 | TRBD1 | TRBV4-3 | - | CASSQPGDRGGYTF | TGCGCCAGCAGCCAACCAGGGGACAGGGGCGGCTACACCTTC
TRBJ1-1 | - | TRBV28 | - | CASSLYEAEAFF | TGTGCCAGCAGTTTATATGAGGCTGAAGCTTTCTTT
TRBJ2-2 | - | TRBV7-7 | - | CASTNTNGRPGELFF | TGTGCTAGCACCAATACAAACGGGAGACCCGGGGAGCTGTTTTTT
TRBJ2-5 | TRBD1 | TRBV6-1 | once | CASSEFSGTGQETQYF | TGTGCCAGCAGTGAATTCTCCGGGACAGGCCAAGAGACCCAGTACTTC
TRBJ1-2 | TRBD1 | TRBV11-2 | - | CASSTDRGGYTF | TGTGCCAGCAGTACTGACAGGGGCGGCTACACCTTC
TRBJ1-2 | - | TRBV11-2 | once | CASSYRDAYGYTF | TGTGCCAGCAGCTACAGGGACGCCTACGGCTACACCTTC
TRBJ2-1 | TRBD2 | TRBV28 | - | CASSPGLAVYNEQFF | TGTGCCAGCAGTCCGGGACTAGCGGTTTACAATGAGCAGTTCTTC
TRBJ2-1 | - | TRBV4-3 | - | CASSQALVLNEQFF | TGCGCCAGCAGCCAAGCACTAGTTTTAAATGAGCAGTTCTTC
TRBJ1-1 | - | TRBV6-1 | - | CASSVQGLEAFF | TGTGCCAGCTCAGTACAGGGCCTAGAAGCTTTCTTT
TRBJ1-1 | - | TRBV28 | - | CASSLRGTEAFF | TGTGCCAGCAGTTTAAGAGGCACTGAAGCTTTCTTT
TRBJ1-2 | - | TRBV14 | - | CASSQDSGFYGYTF | TGTGCCAGCAGCCAAGACTCGGGGTTCTATGGCTACACCTTC
TRBJ2-6 | - | TRBV4-1 | - | CASSQGPPTGANVLTF | TGCGCCAGCAGCCAAGGCCCCCCTACTGGGGCCAACGTCCTGACTTTC
TRBJ1-5 | TRBD1 | TRBV6-1 | - | CASSEIHRGVYSNQPQHF | TGTGCCAGCAGCGAAATCCACAGGGGAGTATATAGCAATCAGCCCCAGCATTTT
TRBJ2-1 | TRBD2 | TRBV7-3 | - | CASSLRLAGDNEQFF | TGTGCCAGCAGCTTAAGGCTAGCGGGAGACAATGAGCAGTTCTTC
TRBJ2-2 | - | TRBV6-4 | - | CASSDGGENGELFF | TGTGCCAGCAGTGACGGGGGAGAGAACGGGGAGCTGTTTTTT
TRBJ2-3 | TRBD2 | TRBV28 | - | CASSSLAGGPSDTQYF | TGTGCCAGCAGTTCTCTAGCGGGAGGGCCTTCAGATACGCAGTATTTT
TRBJ2-1 | TRBD1 | TRBV5-6 | - | CASSPLSRQGDNEQFF | TGTGCCAGCAGCCCCCTTTCCCGACAGGGGGACAATGAGCAGTTCTTC
TRBJ2-5 | - | TRBV10-1 | few | CASSESRPPRETQYF | TGCGCCAGCAGTGAGTCCCGGCCTCCGCGGGAGACCCAGTACTTC
TRBJ1-5 | TRBD1 | TRBV10-2 | once | CASREGQVNQPQHF | TGCGCCAGCAGGGAGGGACAGGTCAATCAGCCCCAGCATTTT
TRBJ2-5 | - | TRBV23-1 | - | CASSRGPIVWQETQYF | TGCGCCAGCAGCCGAGGGCCGATAGTCTGGCAAGAGACCCAGTACTTC
TRBJ1-2 | - | TRBV19 | medium-sized | CASSPGSWGYTF | TGTGCCAGTAGTCCGGGGTCTTGGGGCTACACCTTC
TRBJ2-4 | - | TRBV19 | - | CASSISGTLAKNIQYF | TGTGCCAGTAGTATATCCGGGACTCTAGCCAAAAACATTCAGTACTTC
TRBJ2-5 | - | TRBV27 | - | CASSLATGLQETQYF | TGTGCCAGCAGTTTAGCGACAGGACTCCAAGAGACCCAGTACTTC
TRBJ1-5 | - | TRBV4-1 | - | CASSNQPQHF | TGCGCCAGCAGCAATCAGCCCCAGCATTTT
TRBJ2-2 | - | TRBV4-3 | - | CASSQDRLTNTGELFF | TGCGCCAGCAGCCAAGATCGACTCACGAACACCGGGGAGCTGTTTTTT
TRBJ2-1 | TRBD2 | TRBV19 | - | CASSITSGSLDEQFF | TGTGCCAGTAGTATTACTAGCGGGAGTCTCGATGAGCAGTTCTTC
TRBJ2-2 | - | TRBV11-1 | once | CASSRRYTGELFF | TGTGCCAGCAGCCGTCGATATACCGGGGAGCTGTTTTTT
TRBJ2-3 | - | TRBV5-1 | - | CASSLGGGPRDTQYF | TGCGCCAGCAGCTTGGGAGGGGGACCAAGAGATACGCAGTATTTT
TRBJ2-7 | TRBD1 | TRBV5-1 | - | CASRPDRDEQYF | TGCGCCAGCAGACCCGACAGGGACGAGCAGTACTTC
TRBJ1-4 | - | TRBV27 | - | CASSLEAGVYEKLFF | TGTGCCAGCAGTTTAGAGGCAGGGGTTTACGAAAAACTGTTTTTT
TRBJ1-1 | - | TRBV10-3 | - | CAISESEFSEAFF | TGTGCCATCAGTGAGTCGGAATTTTCCGAAGCTTTCTTT
TRBJ2-2 | - | TRBV29-1 | - | CSVGGTGELFF | TGCAGCGTTGGGGGCACCGGGGAGCTGTTTTTT
TRBJ2-1 | - | TRBV18 | - | CASSPPFVAGPYNEQFF | TGTGCCAGCTCACCACCGTTTGTTGCGGGGCCGTACAATGAGCAGTTCTTC
TRBJ2-1 | - | TRBV27 | - | CASIVGNEQFF | TGTGCCAGCATTGTAGGGAATGAGCAGTTCTTC
TRBJ1-5 | - | TRBV5-4 | - | CASSYGAGRDQPQHF | TGTGCCAGCAGTTACGGGGCAGGGAGGGATCAGCCCCAGCATTTT
TRBJ2-1 | TRBD2 | TRBV7-3 | - | CASSSGTAVGEQFF | TGTGCCAGCAGCAGCGGGACTGCCGTTGGGGAGCAGTTCTTC
TRBJ2-5 | - | TRBV4-1 | - | CASSQDGRGFETQYF | TGCGCCAGCAGCCAAGATGGTCGGGGATTTGAGACCCAGTACTTC